These T cell receptor beta chains were read from a single sample in a study of CD8 T cells in ankylosing spondylitis. From the 5' RACE reads, TCRdb called clonotypes with MiXCR, one entry per CDR3 protein. There are some 250,000 distinct CDR3 sequences in the sample; roughly a quarter occur only once, and about 0.6% lies in the top ten. Source material: blood, either unsorted or a sorted T cell fraction (not recorded which). The receptor set was obtained from a male donor with ankylosing spondylitis or in good health (not recorded which). The CDR3 runs from the conserved cysteine through the conserved F or W. A D gene is named only where the DNA matches it firmly. Clone size is stated in some rows and not others, as once, few, many or a class when expanded.

v_call	d_call	j_call	clone_size	cdr3_nt	cdr3_aa
TRBV20-1	-	TRBJ2-4	-	TGCAGTGCTAGATACCGGGGTAGGGGAAACATTCAGTACTTC	CSARYRGRGNIQYF
TRBV20-1	-	TRBJ2-4	few	TGCAGTCCGGTAGCCAAAAACATTCAGTACTTC	CSPVAKNIQYF
TRBV20-1	-	TRBJ2-3	many	TGCAGTGCTAGGACCGGGGATACGCAGTATTTT	CSARTGDTQYF
TRBV20-1	-	TRBJ2-7	-	TGCAGTGCTAGAGATACCACTATGGGGATCAGCTCCTACGAGCAGTACTTC	CSARDTTMGISSYEQYF
TRBV20-1	-	TRBJ1-6	few	TGCAGTGCTAGAGGGAAGGGCGTCAATTCACCCCTCCACTTT	CSARGKGVNSPLHF
TRBV21-1	-	TRBJ2-3	many	TGTGCCAGCAGTACGGGGCGGGGGGACACAGATACGCAGTATTTT	CASSTGRGDTDTQYF
TRBV5-1	-	TRBJ2-2	-	TGCGCCAGCAGCCTATCGACTCTCAACACCGGGGAGCTGTTTTTT	CASSLSTLNTGELFF
TRBV20-1	-	TRBJ1-2	many	TGCAGTGCTAGTTCTGTACAGCGCTATGGCTACACCTTC	CSASSVQRYGYTF
TRBV20-1	TRBD1	TRBJ2-4	few	TGCAGTGCTAGCGGCAGGGGGCTGGCAAACATTCAGTACTTC	CSASGRGLANIQYF
TRBV20-1	-	TRBJ2-5	-	TGCAGTGCTAGATACAATCGTGGAGGGGGGGAGACCCAGTACTTC	CSARYNRGGGETQYF
TRBV5-5	-	TRBJ1-1	-	TGTGCCAGCAGCTTGGTCGGGGGGCGAGCTTTCTTT	CASSLVGGRAFF
TRBV29-1	TRBD1	TRBJ1-1	-	TGCAGCGTTGAGGGTCAGGGGGTTGAAGCTTTCTTT	CSVEGQGVEAFF
TRBV6-5	TRBD1	TRBJ1-1	-	TGTGCCAGCAGTTACAGGGGGCGTTCGGACACTGAAGCTTTCTTT	CASSYRGRSDTEAFF
TRBV6-5	TRBD1	TRBJ1-3	many	TGTGCCAGCAGTTACGGGACAGGGGACGGAAACACCATATATTTT	CASSYGTGDGNTIYF
TRBV28	-	TRBJ2-4	many	TGTGCCAGCAGTTTTATCCGGGGAGGCAAAAACATTCAGTACTTC	CASSFIRGGKNIQYF
TRBV20-1	-	TRBJ2-3	-	TGCAGTGCTAGAGTCTTGGGCCGCGCGGGGAGCACAGATACGCAGTATTTT	CSARVLGRAGSTDTQYF
TRBV10-3	TRBD1	TRBJ1-6	few	TGTGCCATCAGTGACCCGACAGGGCTGGGCCTCCACTTT	CAISDPTGLGLHF
TRBV20-1	TRBD2	TRBJ2-1	-	TGCAGTGGGCGGACTAGTGCCTACAATGAGCAGTTCTTC	CSGRTSAYNEQFF
TRBV15	-	TRBJ1-2	few	TGTGCCACCAGCAGAGATCAGGTCAGCAATGGCTACACCTTC	CATSRDQVSNGYTF
TRBV25-1	-	TRBJ2-1	-	TGTGCCAGCTCCGGGGGGCCAGGGACCTACAATGAGCAGTTCTTC	CASSGGPGTYNEQFF
TRBV20-1	-	TRBJ2-1	many	TGCAGTGCTAGAGCCCAGGTCAATGAGCAGTTCTTC	CSARAQVNEQFF
TRBV7-7	TRBD2	TRBJ2-3	many	TGTGCTAGCAGCTCACTAGCGGGGGCTAGCACAGATACGCAGTATTTT	CASSSLAGASTDTQYF
TRBV12-3/TRBV12-4	-	TRBJ2-2	many	TGTGCCAGCACCCCGGGACATAACACCGGGGAGCTGTTTTTT	CASTPGHNTGELFF
TRBV3-1	-	TRBJ2-5	many	TGTGCCAGCAGCCAAGGATGGGGCCCTCGGGAGACCCAGTACTTC	CASSQGWGPRETQYF
TRBV6-1	TRBD1	TRBJ2-1	-	TGTGCCAGCAGCTCAGCGGGACAGGGTTACAATGAGCAGTTCTTC	CASSSAGQGYNEQFF
TRBV5-1	-	TRBJ2-3	many	TGCGCCAGCAGCTATCAGGAGGCCAGCACAGATACGCAGTATTTT	CASSYQEASTDTQYF
TRBV2	-	TRBJ2-5	many	TGTGCCAGCACCCGGGACGGAATATCCCAAGAGACCCAGTACTTC	CASTRDGISQETQYF
TRBV20-1	TRBD2	TRBJ2-5	-	TGCAGTGCTTCGACTAGCGGGGCTTGGGGGGAGACCCAGTACTTC	CSASTSGAWGETQYF
TRBV3-1	-	TRBJ1-2	few	TGTGCCAGCAGCCAAGGGAGGGCTTCAAACTATGGCTACACCTTC	CASSQGRASNYGYTF
TRBV12-3/TRBV12-4	TRBD2	TRBJ2-1	-	TGTGCCAGCAGTCCGCGGTTAGCGGGGGGACATAATGAGCAGTTCTTC	CASSPRLAGGHNEQFF
TRBV20-1	-	TRBJ2-3	few	TGCAGTGTCGAAGGGGCTCCCAAACTAAGGGATACGCAGTATTTT	CSVEGAPKLRDTQYF
TRBV6-5	-	TRBJ2-1	many	TGTGCCAGCAGTTACTTGAGAGGGAATGAGCAGTTCTTC	CASSYLRGNEQFF
TRBV20-1	-	TRBJ2-5	-	TGCAGTGCTGCAGTGGCACAAGAGACCCAGTACTTC	CSAAVAQETQYF
TRBV5-6	TRBD1	TRBJ2-5	-	TGTGCCAGCAGCCCTGACAGGGGTGGGGCGGAGACCCAGTACTTC	CASSPDRGGAETQYF
TRBV29-1	-	TRBJ2-6	many	TGCAGCGTTGCAGGTGGGGCCAACGTCCTGACTTTC	CSVAGGANVLTF
TRBV20-1	-	TRBJ2-5	-	TGCAGTGCTAGAGATCCCCAGGGATGGGAGACCCAGTACTTC	CSARDPQGWETQYF
TRBV20-1	-	TRBJ2-7	few	TGCAGTGCTAGAGATACAGGGCCGCTGGGCTCCTACGAGCAGTACTTC	CSARDTGPLGSYEQYF
TRBV6-1	TRBD2	TRBJ2-2	many	TGTGCCAGCAAATCTAGCGGGGGTTCCGCTCCCGGGGAGCTGTTTTTT	CASKSSGGSAPGELFF
TRBV6-1	TRBD2	TRBJ2-4	many	TGTGCCAGCAGTGCCGCCCGGACTAGCTCGGGATTTCAGTACTTC	CASSAARTSSGFQYF
TRBV10-2	-	TRBJ2-3	-	TGCGCCACCGCACCCGGGGCAGATACGCAGTATTTT	CATAPGADTQYF
TRBV20-1	TRBD2	TRBJ2-7	few	TGCAGTGCTAGTGACGGGGGGAGCAGCTCCTACGAGCAGTACTTC	CSASDGGSSSYEQYF
TRBV10-3	-	TRBJ1-4	few	TGTGCCATCAGTTCGACGACAGGAAATAATGAAAAACTGTTTTTT	CAISSTTGNNEKLFF
TRBV20-1	-	TRBJ1-6	-	TGCAGTGCGCCGTATCCCGGGACTTTTCCTGATTCACCCCTCCACTTT	CSAPYPGTFPDSPLHF
TRBV28	TRBD2	TRBJ2-1	many	TGTGCCAGCAGGGCAACCGGGACTAGCGGGGGCGATGTGTTCTTC	CASRATGTSGGDVFF